Following are 29 T cell receptor beta chains from one sample sequenced in a study of siplizumab effects on memory and regulatory T cells. Only in-frame clones appear in the TCRdb table, and some are missing; sequencing was by immunoSEQ multiplex PCR. The data hold around 77,000 clones, with 91% observed a single time. Material: CD8+ T cells sorted from blood. Every receptor here comes from a human donor in good health.

The V gene is TRBV11-2, the J gene TRBJ1-1, with a weak D call TRBD1 (6 bases). V lost 1 base to trimming and J lost 4 bases, with 10 bases between them. The CDR3 runs to 14 residues. Looked up from germline, CDR1 is SGHAT and CDR2 is FQNNGV. CDR3 sequence: CASSLVQGGTEAFF. CDR3 nucleotide sequence: TGTGCCAGCAGCTTAGTACAGGGAGGCACTGAAGCTTTCTTT.

J is TRBJ2-1 and V is TRBV7-6, with D maybe TRBD2 (7 bases). The germline V gene has CDR1 SGHVS and CDR2 FNYEAQ. This CDR3 spans 18 amino acids. Deletions cut 0 bases from V and 4 bases from J, with 19 bases between. The CDR3 bases are TGTGCCAGCAGCTTAGCTACGTGGGGCGGGGGCCCTTACAATGAGCAGTTCTTC. This gives the protein CASSLATWGGGPYNEQFF.

The chain uses TRBV5-8 and TRBJ2-5; no definite D call. Germline V gives CDR1 SGHTS, CDR2 YDEGEE. Trimming took off 6 bases at V and 9 bases at J, with 9 bases between the two ends. CDR3 length: 10 amino acids. The CDR3 reads CASKERPQYF. The CDR3 DNA sequence: TGTGCCAGCAAGGAAAGGCCCCAGTACTTC.

A remark on this clone: The germline gene is not matched at one end of the junction; a read error may be the cause. This specimen includes other DNA sequences encoding the same CDR3. V usage is TRBV7-9 and J usage is TRBJ1-2; D call uncertain. This CDR3 is built from 12 residues. CDR1 and CDR2 (germline): SEHNR, FQNEAQ (reference sequence). The DNA for the CDR3 is TGTGCCAGCAGCGAAAAAGTCTATGGTTACACCTTC. Amino acids: CASSEKVYGYTF.

The V and J genes are TRBV20-1 and TRBJ1-1; D gene ambiguous. Between the trimmed V and J ends, which lost 6 bases and 4 bases, there was a span of 9 bases. The CDR3 totals 11 residues. Germline CDR1 reads DFQATT; CDR2 reads SNEGSKA (reference sequence). CDR3 sequence: CSARKGTEAFF. CDR3 coding DNA: TGCAGTGCCCGGAAGGGCACTGAAGCTTTCTTT.

The rearrangement joins TRBV6-1 to TRBJ1-5; possible D gene TRBD1, 6 bases. Germline V gene lookup returns CDR1 MNHNS and CDR2 SASEGT. This CDR3 region has 16 residues. V was trimmed by 1 base and J by 1 base, leaving 11 bases between them. The CDR3 DNA follows: TGTGCCAGCAGTGAAGGGGAGGGGGGAAGCAATCAGCCCCAGCATTTT. The encoded protein is CASSEGEGGSNQPQHF.

CDR3 bases: TGTGCCAGCAGTCGACCGGGACAGGTGAGAGAGCAGTACTTC. Its translation is CASSRPGQVREQYF. The chain combines TRBV11-2 with TRBJ2-7; 8 bases align to TRBD1. The CDR3 contains 14 residues. V lost 6 bases, J lost 7 bases, and 11 bases stayed unmatched. CDR1 is SGHAT, CDR2 FQNNGV, per germline.

The J gene is TRBJ2-2, the V gene TRBV13; TRBD1 aligns across 12 bases. V dropped 6 bases and J dropped 6; count of bases not matched to a gene: 14. The CDR3 is 18 residues long. The germline gives CDR1 PRHDT, CDR2 FYEKMQ (reference sequence). Here the CDR3 DNA reads TGTGCCAGCAGAGTCAAGGGGACAGGGGGCGTTTCGGCCGGGGAGCTGTTTTTT. Its translation is CASRVKGTGGVSAGELFF.

The V gene is TRBV7-9, the J gene TRBJ1-6; a weak D match, TRBD1 (5 bases). This CDR3 region has 15 residues. V lost 1 base to trimming and J lost 6 bases, with 10 bases between them. Germline-derived CDR1 and CDR2 are SEHNR and FQNEAQ (reference sequence). The CDR3 DNA sequence: TGTGCCAGCAGCTTAGAAAGACAGATTAATTCACCCCTCCACTTT. Translation: CASSLERQINSPLHF.

The rearrangement joins TRBV6-6 to TRBJ2-7, with D unclear. From germline, CDR1 is MNHNY and CDR2 SVGAGI (reference sequence). V was trimmed by 2 bases and J by 0 bases, leaving 8 bases between them. This CDR3 has 14 amino acids. The CDR3 DNA reads TGTGCCAGCAGTTACGACGGCAGCTCCTACGAGCAGTACTTC. This encodes CASSYDGSSYEQYF.

The chain links TRBV19 to TRBJ2-1; maybe TRBD2 (5 bases). The V end was cut by 5 bases, the J end by 6 bases, with 8 bases between. The CDR3 runs to 12 residues. Germline CDR1 is LNHDA and CDR2 is SQIVND (reference sequence). The CDR3 bases are TGTGCCAGTAGTCTTAGCGTCAATGAGCAGTTCTTC. Translation gives CASSLSVNEQFF.

The chain couples TRBV4-2 to TRBJ2-1; 7 bases map to TRBD2. There are 15 residues in the CDR3. Germline V gene sequence: CDR1 LGHNA, CDR2 YNFKEQ. The trim removed 0 bases at V and 10 bases at J, leaving 9 bases unmatched. For the CDR3, the DNA is TGTGCCAGCAGCCAAGAGTGGGGGGGTTGGGACGAGCAGTTCTTC. It codes for CASSQEWGGWDEQFF.

V usage is TRBV19 and J usage is TRBJ1-2, with 8 bases fitting TRBD1. The CDR3 sequence is 12 residues long. V shed 8 bases and J 4 bases; nucleotides not matched to a gene: 3. Germline V gene data show CDR1 as LNHDA and CDR2 as SQIVND (reference sequence). CDR3 in DNA: TGTGCCAGTGGACAGGGCTTCTATGGCTACACCTTC. This translates into CASGQGFYGYTF.

The CDR3 spells CASSSGTSTIEQFF. The CDR3 region has the DNA TGTGCCAGCAGCTCCGGGACGAGTACAATAGAGCAGTTCTTC. The chain is built from TRBV7-9 and TRBJ2-1, with D perhaps TRBD1 or TRBD2 (5 bases each). The V gene lost 4 bases and the J gene lost 10 bases, with 17 bases spanning the gap. CDR1 SEHNR and CDR2 FQNEAQ come from the germline V gene (reference sequence). The CDR3 is 14 residues long.

The V call is TRBV18, the J call TRBJ2-7, with 7 nucleotides matching TRBD2. The J segment lost 5 bases and the V segment lost 3 bases, leaving 16 bases of the junction unmatched. Germline V gene lookup returns CDR1 KGHSH and CDR2 LQKENI. The CDR3 length is 17 residues. The CDR3: CASSPYTLSAGADEQYF. CDR3 DNA sequence: TGTGCCAGCTCACCTTACACCTTATCGGCGGGAGCCGACGAGCAGTACTTC.

V is TRBV5-8 and J is TRBJ1-3; 7 nucleotides align to TRBD1. Trimming removed 4 bases from V and 0 bases from J; junction bases left unmatched: 19. This CDR3 comprises 20 residues. CDR1 SGHTS and CDR2 YDEGEE come from the germline V gene. CDR3 bases: TGTGCCAGCAGCCACAAACTGGGACAGTCCGCGGAACTCTCTGGAAACACCATATATTTT. Encoded protein: CASSHKLGQSAELSGNTIYF.

This clone came up once. The chain is built from TRBV6-4 and TRBJ2-1, with 7 bases identical to TRBD2. Germline V gives CDR1 MRHNA, CDR2 SNTAGT. The CDR3 length is 15 residues. The ends lost 6 bases at V and 3 bases at J; junction bases unmatched: 8. For the CDR3, the DNA is TGTGCCAGCAGCCACAGCGGGACCTTCTACAATGAGCAGTTCTTC. It specifies CASSHSGTFYNEQFF.

The chain is built from TRBV5-1 and TRBJ2-1, with D possibly TRBD2 on 7 matching bases. Per the germline V gene, CDR1 is SGHRS and CDR2 is YFSETQ. The germline V and J ends were trimmed by 7 bases and 1 base, with 15 bases remaining between them. The CDR3 has 15 residues. CDR3 sequence (DNA): TGCGCCAGCTCGGGGGCGGGGGAATCCTACAATGAGCAGTTCTTC. Translated, it gives CASSGAGESYNEQFF.

V usage is TRBV6-1 and J usage is TRBJ1-1; no definite D call. This CDR3 is 12 amino acids long. V lost 6 bases and J 3 bases, leaving 8 bases between the germline ends. Looked up from germline, CDR1 is MNHNS and CDR2 is SASEGT. The chain's CDR3 is CASRPEHTEAFF. The DNA for the CDR3 is TGTGCCAGCAGGCCCGAGCACACTGAAGCTTTCTTT.

The chain joins TRBV5-4 to TRBJ1-1, with D possibly being TRBD1 (6 bases). With 3 bases removed from V and 3 bases from J, the gap between germline ends came to 6 bases. Germline CDR1 SGHNT, CDR2 YYREEE (reference sequence). The CDR3 is 12 residues long. CDR3: CASSSGDTEAFF. CDR3 nucleotide sequence: TGTGCCAGCAGCTCAGGGGACACTGAAGCTTTCTTT.

The chain is built from TRBV5-4 and TRBJ2-7, with D perhaps TRBD1 (6 bases). Trimming left V 4 bases short and J 3 bases short, with 17 bases between. The germline CDR1 and CDR2 sequences are SGHNT and YYREEE (reference sequence). This CDR3 has 15 amino acids. CDR3 amino acids: CASSPDDRYNYEQYF. The CDR3 bases are TGTGCCAGCAGCCCCGACGACAGGTACAACTACGAGCAGTACTTC.

DNA of the CDR3: TGTGCCAGCAGCTCGCGGATAAAAGGACAGGTTACGGATTGGTATGGCTACACCTTC. Protein sequence: CASSSRIKGQVTDWYGYTF. This chain joins TRBV7-6 and TRBJ1-2; 7 bases align to TRBD1. Germline values: CDR1 SGHVS, CDR2 FNYEAQ. Trimming removed 4 bases from V and 5 bases from J; junction bases left unmatched: 22. The CDR3 runs 19 residues.

The gene calls are TRBV12-2 and TRBJ2-1. TRBV12-2 is tagged as a pseudogene. The CDR3 sequence is 12 residues long. CDR3 protein: CASRVRRGGQFF. For the CDR3, the DNA is TGTGCAAGTCGCGTCCGCAGGGGAGGGCAGTTCTTC.

This clone turned up a few times. CDR3 nucleotide sequence: TGTGCCAGCAGCTCGGGGGCGGAATCCCAGGGTGGCTACACCTTC. Protein product: CASSSGAESQGGYTF. This chain links TRBV7-9 with TRBJ1-2, with D possibly TRBD1 on 6 matching bases. V was cut by 4 bases and J by 7 bases, with 19 bases left in between. Germline lookup yields CDR1 SEHNR and CDR2 FQNEAQ (reference sequence). The CDR3 has 15 residues.

The rearrangement uses TRBV9 and TRBJ2-2; TRBD2 agrees at 12 bases. There are 22 residues in the CDR3. Germline V gene sequence: CDR1 SGDLS, CDR2 YYNGEE. With 4 bases clipped from V and 2 bases from J, the junction kept 21 bases outside the gene matches. In nucleotides, the CDR3 is TGTGCCAGCAGCCCCTCCGGGTCGGGCAGAGCGGGACTAGCGGGTAACACCGGGGAGCTGTTTTTT. Amino acids: CASSPSGSGRAGLAGNTGELFF.

This chain uses TRBV11-2 with TRBJ2-7, with 7 bases aligning to TRBD1. The CDR3 runs 13 residues. V shed 6 bases and J 1 base; nucleotides not matched to a gene: 3. CDR1 SGHAT and CDR2 FQNNGV come from the germline V gene. This chain's CDR3 is CASRTGESYEQYF. As DNA, the CDR3 is TGTGCCAGCAGAACAGGGGAATCCTACGAGCAGTACTTC.

The count of this clone is one. This chain links TRBV30 with TRBJ2-1, with TRBD2 as a possible D gene (5 bases). The length of the CDR3 is 11 residues. Germline-derived CDR1 and CDR2 are GTSNPN and SVGIG (reference sequence). Trimming removed 3 bases at V and 6 bases at J, with 6 bases between. CDR3 bases: TGTGCCTGGAGGAGCGGCAATGAGCAGTTCTTC. Protein: CAWRSGNEQFF.

This clone is a singleton in its sample. The chain uses TRBV14 and TRBJ2-1, with TRBD2 identical over 7 bases. The CDR3 consists of 16 residues. Germline lookup yields CDR1 SGHDN and CDR2 FVKESK. J gave up 0 bases and V 1 base, and 3 bases lay outside the gene matches. CDR3: CASSQGGLSSYNEQFF. The DNA of the CDR3 is TGTGCCAGCAGCCAAGGGGGACTAAGCTCCTACAATGAGCAGTTCTTC. Together with reference TRBV14 and TRBJ2-1, the CDR3 gives the full variable domain: EAGVTQFPSHSVIEKGQTVTLRCDPISGHDNLYWYRRVMGKEIKFLLHFVKESKQDESGMPNNRFLAERTGGTYSTLKVQPAELEDSGVYFCASSQGGLSSYNEQFFGPGTRLTVL.

J is TRBJ1-1 and V is TRBV7-9, with D maybe TRBD1 (5 bases). This CDR3 is 12 amino acids long. Per the germline V gene, CDR1 is SEHNR and CDR2 is FQNEAQ (reference sequence). V shed 7 bases and J shed 5 bases, with 11 bases lying between them. The CDR3 sequence: CASTTQGTEAFF. The CDR3 nucleotides read TGTGCCAGCACAACCCAGGGAACTGAAGCTTTCTTT.